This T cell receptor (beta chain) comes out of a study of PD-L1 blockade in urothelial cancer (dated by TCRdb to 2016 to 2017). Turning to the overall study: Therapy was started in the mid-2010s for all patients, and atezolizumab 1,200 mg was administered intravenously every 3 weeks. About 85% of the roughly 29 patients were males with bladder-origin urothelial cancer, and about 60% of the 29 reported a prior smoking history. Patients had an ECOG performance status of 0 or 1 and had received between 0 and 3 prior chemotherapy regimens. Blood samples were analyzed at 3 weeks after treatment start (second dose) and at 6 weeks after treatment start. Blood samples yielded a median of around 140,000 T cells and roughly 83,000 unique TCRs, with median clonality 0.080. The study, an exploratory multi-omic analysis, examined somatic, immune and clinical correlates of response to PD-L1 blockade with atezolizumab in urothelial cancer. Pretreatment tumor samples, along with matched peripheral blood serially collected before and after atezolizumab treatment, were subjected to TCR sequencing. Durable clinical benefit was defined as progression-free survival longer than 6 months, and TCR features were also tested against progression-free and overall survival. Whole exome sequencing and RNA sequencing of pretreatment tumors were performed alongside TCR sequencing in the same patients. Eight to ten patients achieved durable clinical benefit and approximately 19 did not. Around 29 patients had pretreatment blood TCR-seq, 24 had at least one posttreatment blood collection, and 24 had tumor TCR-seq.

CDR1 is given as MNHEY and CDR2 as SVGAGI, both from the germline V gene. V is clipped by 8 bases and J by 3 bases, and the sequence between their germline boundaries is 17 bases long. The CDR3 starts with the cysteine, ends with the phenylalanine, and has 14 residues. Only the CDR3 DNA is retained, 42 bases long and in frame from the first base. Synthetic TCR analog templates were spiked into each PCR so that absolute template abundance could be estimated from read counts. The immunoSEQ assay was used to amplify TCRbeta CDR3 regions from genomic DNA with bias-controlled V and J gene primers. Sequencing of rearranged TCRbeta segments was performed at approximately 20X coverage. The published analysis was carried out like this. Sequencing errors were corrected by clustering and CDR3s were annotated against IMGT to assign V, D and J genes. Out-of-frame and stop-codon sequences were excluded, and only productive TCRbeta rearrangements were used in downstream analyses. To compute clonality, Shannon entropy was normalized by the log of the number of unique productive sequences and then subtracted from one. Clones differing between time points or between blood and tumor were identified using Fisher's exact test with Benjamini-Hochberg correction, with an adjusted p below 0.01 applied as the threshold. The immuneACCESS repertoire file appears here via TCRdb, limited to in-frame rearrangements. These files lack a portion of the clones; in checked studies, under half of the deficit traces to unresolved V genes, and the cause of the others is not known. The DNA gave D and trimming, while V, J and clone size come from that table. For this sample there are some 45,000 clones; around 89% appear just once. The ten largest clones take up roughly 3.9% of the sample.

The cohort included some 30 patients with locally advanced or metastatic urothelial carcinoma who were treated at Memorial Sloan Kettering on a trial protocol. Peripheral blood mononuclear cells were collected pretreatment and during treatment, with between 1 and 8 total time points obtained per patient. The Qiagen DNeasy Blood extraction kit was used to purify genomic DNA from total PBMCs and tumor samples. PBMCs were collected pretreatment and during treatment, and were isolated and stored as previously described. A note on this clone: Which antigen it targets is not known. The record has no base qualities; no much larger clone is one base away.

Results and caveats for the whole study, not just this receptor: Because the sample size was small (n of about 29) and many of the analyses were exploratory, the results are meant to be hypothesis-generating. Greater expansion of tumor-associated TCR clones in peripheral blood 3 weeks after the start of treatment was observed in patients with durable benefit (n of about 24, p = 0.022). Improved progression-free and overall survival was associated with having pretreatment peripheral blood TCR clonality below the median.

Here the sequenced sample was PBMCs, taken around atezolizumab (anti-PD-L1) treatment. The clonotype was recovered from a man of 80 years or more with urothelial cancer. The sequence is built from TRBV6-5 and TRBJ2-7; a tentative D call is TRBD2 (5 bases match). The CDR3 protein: CASRFGEMGYEQYF. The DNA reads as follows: TGTGCCAGCCGATTCGGGGAAATGGGCTACGAGCAGTACTTC.